This T cell receptor (beta chain) was documented in a study of early T cells in non-severe SARS-CoV-2 infection. MiXCR, run by TCRdb on the 5' RACE reads, gives a single entry per CDR3 protein. The sample records more than 95,000 distinct CDR3 sequences, approximately 17% being singletons. The germline gives CDR1 MNHEY, CDR2 SVGEGT. V dropped 2 bases and J dropped 5 bases, with 10 bases sitting between them. The CDR3 extends over 14 amino acids. The sequenced material came from whole blood. The gene calls are TRBV6-2 or TRBV6-3 and TRBJ1-5; D not certain. The sequence was obtained from an adult who was a healthcare worker with PCR-confirmed SARS-CoV-2 infection or an uninfected control (not recorded which). The CDR3 reads CASSYTRVDQPQHF. Written as DNA, the CDR3 is TGTGCCAGCAGTTACACAAGGGTCGATCAGCCCCAGCATTTT.